This is a list of T cell receptor beta chains from one sample in a study of metastatic and nonmetastatic thyroid tumors. TCRdb re-analyzed the PCR reads through MiXCR. Among tens of thousands of clones listed, roughly 4.1% were seen once. Sequenced material: blood. Source of these receptors: a female donor with papillary thyroid cancer or a benign thyroid nodule (not recorded which). Some clones in this sample may be carry-over from other donors' samples. Both conserved end residues are part of each CDR3. A D gene is named only where the DNA matches it firmly. Some rows have no size entry. The others give once, few or many, or a class for an expanded clone.

j_gene,d_gene,v_gene,abundance,CDR3nt,CDR3aa
TRBJ2-7,TRBD2,TRBV11-2,many,TGTGCCAGCAGCTTAGGGACTAGTAATTCCCACGAGCAGTACTTC,CASSLGTSNSHEQYF
TRBJ1-4,NA,TRBV28,few,TGTGCCAGCACGGGGGTCACTAATGAAAAACTGTTTTTT,CASTGVTNEKLFF
TRBJ2-5,NA,TRBV6-1,NA,TGTGCCAGCAGCGGGTTTGGTAGGGGCCAAGAGACCCAGTACTTC,CASSGFGRGQETQYF
TRBJ2-1,NA,TRBV6-2/TRBV6-3,few,TGTGCCAGCAGGGAAAATTTCTACAATGAGCAGTTCTTC,CASRENFYNEQFF
TRBJ2-1,NA,TRBV2,NA,TGTGCCAGCAGACCCCACAACCAAGGGGACAATGAGCAGTTCTTC,CASRPHNQGDNEQFF
TRBJ2-7,NA,TRBV9,many,TGTGCCAGCAGCCCAGGGACGGGCTCCTACGAGCAGTACTTC,CASSPGTGSYEQYF
TRBJ2-7,NA,TRBV7-9,many,TGTGCCAGCAGCTTAACTCCGTCCTACGAGCAGTACTTC,CASSLTPSYEQYF
TRBJ2-7,NA,TRBV24-1,many,TGTGCCACCAGTGAGGACAACTACGAGCAGTACTTC,CATSEDNYEQYF
TRBJ2-1,TRBD2,TRBV10-1,NA,TGCGCCAGCAGTGAGTCAGGGGGGACTAGCGTACTCAATGAGCAGTTCTTC,CASSESGGTSVLNEQFF
TRBJ2-3,NA,TRBV5-1,many,TGCGCCAGCAGCTTGGACGCGCATAAGCAGTATTTT,CASSLDAHKQYF
TRBJ2-1,NA,TRBV12-3/TRBV12-4,many,TGTGCCAGCAGTTTAAGGGACGCCAATGAGCAGTTCTTC,CASSLRDANEQFF
TRBJ2-1,NA,TRBV3-1,many,TGTGCCAGCAGCGCAACCCAAGTGTCGTGGCTAAGGGACAATGAGCAGTTCTTC,CASSATQVSWLRDNEQFF
TRBJ1-3,NA,TRBV18,many,TGTGCCAGCTCACCAACCAGCTCCTCCTCTGGAAACACCATATATTTT,CASSPTSSSSGNTIYF
TRBJ2-1,NA,TRBV3-1,many,TGTGCCAGCAGCCATAGTGGTCGTGAGCAGTTCTTC,CASSHSGREQFF
TRBJ1-3,TRBD1,TRBV12-3/TRBV12-4,few,TGTGCCAACAAAATCCTGGACAGGCGGTCCGGAAACACCATATATTTT,CANKILDRRSGNTIYF
TRBJ2-7,NA,TRBV20-1,many,TGCAGTGCTAGTGTGAGGGAGACCCTGGGGTACGAGCAGTACTTC,CSASVRETLGYEQYF
TRBJ2-1,NA,TRBV19,few,TGTGCCAGTAGTCTACCCGGGACTGCCTACAATGAGCAGTTCTTC,CASSLPGTAYNEQFF
TRBJ2-7,TRBD2,TRBV19,few,TGTGCCAGTAGTGCCTCCCTCGCCGGGACTAGCGGGAGGGCCTCCTACGAGCATTACTTC,CASSASLAGTSGRASYEHYF
TRBJ2-1,TRBD2,TRBV6-4,many,TGTGCCAGCAGTGACAGCGGGAGGGGGTACAATGAGCAGTTCTTC,CASSDSGRGYNEQFF
TRBJ2-1,TRBD2,TRBV7-8,many,TGTGCCAGCAGGGGGGGGAGAAGAAACGGGAGAATGGCCCCCCCATACAATGAGCAGTTCTTC,CASRGGRRNGRMAPPYNEQFF
TRBJ2-1,NA,TRBV28,NA,TGTGCCAGCGGTGCTTATAATGGTGAGCAGTTCTTC,CASGAYNGEQFF
TRBJ2-3,NA,TRBV19,NA,TGTGCCAGTAGTTCCCCCCTACGAGGGCATACGCAGTATTTT,CASSSPLRGHTQYF
TRBJ1-5,TRBD1,TRBV6-5,NA,TGTGTCAGCAGTTACTCCGGGACAGGGGGTCAGCCCCAGCATTTT,CVSSYSGTGGQPQHF
TRBJ2-3,NA,TRBV5-1,many,TGCGCCAGCAGCAAGACCACAGATACGCAGTATTTT,CASSKTTDTQYF
TRBJ2-7,TRBD1,TRBV10-3,many,TGTGCCATCAGTCGGGACAGGGACTCCTACGAGCAGTACTTC,CAISRDRDSYEQYF
TRBJ2-1,NA,TRBV6-1,few,TGTGCCAGCAGCCCCCTGGTCCCTTCTGGTGAGCAGTTCTTC,CASSPLVPSGEQFF
TRBJ1-2,NA,TRBV4-1,many,TGCGCCAGCAGCCAAGAGACAGTTAACTATGGCTACACCTTC,CASSQETVNYGYTF
TRBJ1-1,NA,TRBV4-1,NA,TGCGCCAGCAGTCCGGGGGTGACGGTGAACACTGAAGCTTTCTTT,CASSPGVTVNTEAFF
TRBJ2-1,NA,TRBV19,many,TGTGCCAGTAGTATTTCCCGCTACAATGAGCAGTTCTTC,CASSISRYNEQFF
TRBJ1-5,NA,TRBV6-5,few,TGTGCCACCGTTAAATACATGGAAGGAACTATTTGGAATCAGCCCCAGCATTTT,CATVKYMEGTIWNQPQHF
TRBJ2-2,TRBD1,TRBV10-3,many,TGTGCCATCAGGGGACAGGGGGCGGCCGGGGAGCTGTTTTTT,CAIRGQGAAGELFF
TRBJ2-5,NA,TRBV2,many,TGTGCCAGCAGTATACAAGAGACCCAGTACTTC,CASSIQETQYF
TRBJ2-7,TRBD1,TRBV28,many,TGTGCGACCAGGGAACAGGGGATATCCTACGAGCAGTACTTC,CATREQGISYEQYF
TRBJ2-1,TRBD2,TRBV20-1,many,TGCAGTGCTAGAGAAGTCGGACTAGCGGGAGACAATGAGCAGTTCTTC,CSAREVGLAGDNEQFF
TRBJ1-1,NA,TRBV12-3/TRBV12-4,NA,TGTGCCAGCAGTTTCGCCCGGGGCTCCATGAACACTGAAGCTTTCTTT,CASSFARGSMNTEAFF
TRBJ2-1,NA,TRBV12-3/TRBV12-4,many,TGTGCCAGCAGTTTCGGCCGGCCTCAGACTAATGAGCAGTTCTTC,CASSFGRPQTNEQFF
TRBJ1-3,NA,TRBV7-8,many,TGTGCCAGCAGCCCCCGTCGGTCCGTTAACTCTGGAAACACCATATATTTT,CASSPRRSVNSGNTIYF
TRBJ1-6,NA,TRBV20-1,few,TGCAGTGCTAGAGATCCCGGGAAACCCCTCCACTTT,CSARDPGKPLHF
TRBJ1-2,NA,TRBV7-2,many,TGTGCCAGCAGCTTTTCCGGGACTAACTATGGCTACACCTTC,CASSFSGTNYGYTF
TRBJ1-1,TRBD1,TRBV27,NA,TGTGCCAGCAGTTTCAGGACAGGGGCCACTGAAGCTTTCTTT,CASSFRTGATEAFF
TRBJ2-7,NA,TRBV6-1,NA,TGTGCCAGCAGACAGGGTCAGTCCTACGAGCAGTACTTC,CASRQGQSYEQYF
TRBJ1-2,NA,TRBV12-3/TRBV12-4,many,TGTGCCAACCCCTGGGGGGGCGAACGGAGATATGGCTACACCTTC,CANPWGGERRYGYTF
TRBJ2-4,TRBD1,TRBV9,many,TGTGCCAGCAGCGTAGACACAGGGGTGACCAAAAACATTCAGTACTTC,CASSVDTGVTKNIQYF
TRBJ1-1,NA,TRBV11-2,NA,TGTGCCAGCAGCTCAGCATCCTCAGGAGCAGGGCAAGGGACTGAAGCTTTCTTT,CASSSASSGAGQGTEAFF
TRBJ1-2,NA,TRBV2,NA,TGTGCCAGCAGTGATGGGAGGGACGATGTCTACACCTTC,CASSDGRDDVYTF
TRBJ1-2,NA,TRBV27,many,TGTGCCAGCAGTTTAAGGGAAGGGGCGGCTGGCTACACCTTC,CASSLREGAAGYTF
TRBJ2-7,NA,TRBV6-1,many,TGTGCCAGCAGCCGCGGGGCAGGGGAGTCCTACGAGCAGTACTTC,CASSRGAGESYEQYF